This TCR beta chain was observed in a study of shared clonotypes between healthy human individuals. For the study at large: Donor composition was a couple of women and three men, aged 18 to 49.

Cells designated naive CD8 were CD45RO-negative and were positively selected for CCR7, with terminally differentiated effector memory CD45RA+ cells excluded. Donors were healthy HIV-negative adults without recently reported acute infections or vaccinations. Unmatched junction bases numbered 4, after V lost 2 bases and J lost 7 bases. The CDR3 spans 13 residues. CDR1 is SGHNT, CDR2 YYREEE, per germline (reference sequence). Concerning this clone: Its specificity is not known. The sample has other DNA sequences that encode this CDR3 too.

Assay: immunoSEQ multiplex PCR; the TCRdb copy retains only in-frame clones and omits some. Of about 2 million clones in the sample, around 96% were seen once. Regarding the study as a whole: Naive CD4 clonotypes were shared across several donors at around 5%. An anticipated effect of sequencing depth on clonotype sharing among donors was recognized.

This rearrangement joins TRBV5-4 to TRBJ1-2, with 8 bases that match TRBD1. This TCR derives from a man aged 18 to 30 in good health. The sequencing sample was made of naive CD8+ T cells sorted from blood. The CDR3 DNA reads TGTGCCAGCAGCTTAGCAGGGGGCGGTGGCTACACCTTC. Its protein is CASSLAGGGGYTF.